The rows below give T cell receptor beta chains drawn from one sample of a study of cytomegalovirus exposure and HLA in healthy donors. The protocol was immunoSEQ multiplex PCR, while the TCRdb copy is restricted to in-frame clones and leaves out a portion. Among 75,000 to 100,000 clones listed, roughly 80% were seen once. Material for sequencing was PBMCs. These receptors originate from a man aged 55 to 70 in good health and CMV-seropositive. The CDR3 runs from the conserved cysteine through the conserved F or W. Fields, in order: D gene, V gene, clone size, J gene, CDR3 protein, CDR3 DNA. D genes are given only for firm matches. Size values are once, few and many counts, or a class for expanded clones, and some rows have none.

d_call: -
v_call: TRBV19
clone_size: -
j_call: TRBJ1-1
cdr3_aa: CASSIAENTEAFF
cdr3_nt: TGTGCCAGTAGTATCGCAGAGAACACTGAAGCTTTCTTT

d_call: -
v_call: TRBV6-5
clone_size: -
j_call: TRBJ2-5
cdr3_aa: CASSYSDTALETQYF
cdr3_nt: TGTGCCAGCAGTTACTCGGATACAGCCCTGGAGACCCAGTACTTC

d_call: -
v_call: TRBV7-9
clone_size: few
j_call: TRBJ2-7
cdr3_aa: CASSLAPVYEQYF
cdr3_nt: TGTGCCAGCAGCTTAGCCCCCGTCTACGAGCAGTACTTC

d_call: -
v_call: TRBV6-5
clone_size: few
j_call: TRBJ2-7
cdr3_aa: CASSLAGYEQYF
cdr3_nt: TGTGCCAGCAGTCTGGCGGGCTACGAGCAGTACTTC

d_call: TRBD1
v_call: TRBV7-2
clone_size: once
j_call: TRBJ2-7
cdr3_aa: CASSSRRDRVNEQYF
cdr3_nt: TGTGCCAGCAGCTCTCGCCGGGACAGGGTGAACGAGCAGTACTTC

d_call: -
v_call: TRBV7-9
clone_size: -
j_call: TRBJ1-6
cdr3_aa: CASSLASGAYNSPLHF
cdr3_nt: TGTGCCAGCAGCTTAGCTTCCGGGGCCTATAATTCACCCCTCCACTTT

d_call: -
v_call: TRBV30
clone_size: -
j_call: TRBJ1-1
cdr3_aa: CAWNSFYTEAFF
cdr3_nt: TGTGCCTGGAATAGTTTTTACACTGAAGCTTTCTTT

d_call: -
v_call: TRBV5-4
clone_size: -
j_call: TRBJ2-1
cdr3_aa: CASREGLPPGNEQFF
cdr3_nt: TGTGCCAGCAGGGAGGGACTCCCTCCGGGGAATGAGCAGTTCTTC

d_call: TRBD1
v_call: TRBV7-9
clone_size: -
j_call: TRBJ1-1
cdr3_aa: CASSFSGTGILNAEAFF
cdr3_nt: TGTGCCAGCAGCTTCTCCGGGACAGGGATTTTGAACGCTGAAGCTTTCTTT

d_call: -
v_call: TRBV5-1
clone_size: -
j_call: TRBJ2-1
cdr3_aa: CASSLEHPYNEQFF
cdr3_nt: TGCGCCAGCAGCTTGGAACACCCTTACAATGAGCAGTTCTTC

d_call: TRBD1
v_call: TRBV6-5
clone_size: -
j_call: TRBJ1-2
cdr3_aa: CASTLTGGGYGYTF
cdr3_nt: TGTGCCAGCACCCTGACAGGGGGCGGATATGGCTACACCTTC

d_call: TRBD2
v_call: TRBV5-1
clone_size: -
j_call: TRBJ2-7
cdr3_aa: CASSLVGGGGYEQYF
cdr3_nt: TGCGCCAGCAGCTTGGTAGGCGGGGGGGGCTACGAGCAGTACTTC

d_call: TRBD1
v_call: TRBV6-6
clone_size: few
j_call: TRBJ1-2
cdr3_aa: CASSWGRGREEGYTF
cdr3_nt: TGTGCCAGCAGTTGGGGCAGGGGGCGCGAGGAGGGCTACACCTTC

d_call: TRBD2
v_call: TRBV18
clone_size: -
j_call: TRBJ2-7
cdr3_aa: CASSQSGGLAVYEQYF
cdr3_nt: TGTGCCAGCTCTCAAAGCGGGGGACTAGCGGTCTACGAGCAGTACTTC

d_call: TRBD2
v_call: TRBV28
clone_size: -
j_call: TRBJ2-5
cdr3_aa: CASSLAGGQRETQYF
cdr3_nt: TGTGCCAGCAGTCTAGCGGGGGGGCAACGAGAGACCCAGTACTTC

d_call: -
v_call: TRBV4-3
clone_size: -
j_call: TRBJ1-1
cdr3_aa: CASSQDWGRTEAFF
cdr3_nt: TGCGCCAGCAGCCAAGATTGGGGGCGGACTGAAGCTTTCTTT

d_call: -
v_call: TRBV10-2
clone_size: -
j_call: TRBJ2-4
cdr3_aa: CASIPPRRGRGENIQYF
cdr3_nt: TGCGCCAGCATCCCCCCAAGGCGGGGCCGAGGAGAAAACATTCAGTACTTC

d_call: -
v_call: TRBV27
clone_size: -
j_call: TRBJ2-7
cdr3_aa: CASSRDTAYEQYF
cdr3_nt: TGTGCCAGCAGTAGGGACACAGCCTACGAGCAGTACTTC

d_call: TRBD2
v_call: TRBV4-2
clone_size: -
j_call: TRBJ2-7
cdr3_aa: CASSQEGGIYEQYF
cdr3_nt: TGTGCCAGCAGCCAAGAGGGAGGGATATACGAGCAGTACTTC

d_call: -
v_call: TRBV5-6
clone_size: few
j_call: TRBJ1-5
cdr3_aa: CASSLASGLEPQHF
cdr3_nt: TGTGCCAGCAGCTTGGCCAGCGGTTTAGAGCCCCAGCATTTT

d_call: TRBD1
v_call: TRBV6-5
clone_size: few
j_call: TRBJ2-7
cdr3_aa: CATARGGQYEQYF
cdr3_nt: TGTGCCACCGCCAGAGGGGGACAGTACGAGCAGTACTTC

d_call: -
v_call: TRBV6-1
clone_size: -
j_call: TRBJ1-2
cdr3_aa: CASSRGGPYGYTF
cdr3_nt: TGTGCCAGCAGTAGGGGGGGCCCTTATGGCTACACCTTC

d_call: -
v_call: TRBV6-1
clone_size: few
j_call: TRBJ1-5
cdr3_aa: CASSEQGISNQPQHF
cdr3_nt: TGTGCCAGCAGTGAACAGGGAATTAGCAATCAGCCCCAGCATTTT